Each of the 12 T cell receptor beta chains below was sequenced from the same sample in a study of cytotoxic CD8 clonotypes in ibrutinib-treated CLL. Only in-frame clones appear in the TCRdb table, and some are missing; sequencing was by immunoSEQ multiplex PCR. The repertoire includes 200,000 or so clones, 60% to 80% of them detected once, and about an eighth sits in the top ten. Source: PBMCs, taken after 12 months of ibrutinib treatment. These receptor sequences come from a human donor with chronic lymphocytic leukemia.

This clone turned up a few times. CDR3 residues: CASSARGSAYEQYF. CDR3 nucleotide sequence: TGTGCCAGCAGCGCTAGGGGGAGCGCCTACGAGCAGTACTTC. V usage is TRBV7-8 and J usage is TRBJ2-7; D may be TRBD1 (6 bases). V lost 5 bases and J 2 bases, leaving 13 bases between the germline ends. Germline V gene sequence: CDR1 SGHVS, CDR2 FQNEAQ. The CDR3 covers 14 residues.

The J gene is TRBJ1-2, the V gene TRBV19; D gene uncertain. The CDR3 loop spans 14 amino acids. Germline V gene lookup returns CDR1 LNHDA and CDR2 SQIVND (reference sequence). Between the trimmed V and J ends, which lost 1 base and 3 bases, there was a span of 9 bases. The CDR3, as DNA: TGTGCCAGTAGTATAGTGGGTTCTTACTATGGCTACACCTTC. It is translated as CASSIVGSYYGYTF.

This rearrangement joins TRBV28 to TRBJ2-7; possible D gene TRBD2, 6 bases. The CDR3 has 14 amino acids. CDR1 is MDHEN and CDR2 is SYDVKM in the germline V gene. V was trimmed by 5 bases and J by 3 bases, leaving 14 bases between them. The CDR3 sequence is CASSVPPGGYEQYF. The CDR3 nucleotides read TGTGCCAGCAGTGTGCCCCCCGGGGGCTACGAGCAGTACTTC.

V gene TRBV11-3 combines with J gene TRBJ2-3, with D perhaps TRBD2 (6 bases). CDR1 SGHNT and CDR2 YENEEA come from the germline V gene. The CDR3 runs to 14 residues. Trimming stripped 6 bases from V and 6 bases from J, with 16 bases between. CDR3 sequence reads: CASRDPGRGDTQYF. The DNA for the CDR3 is TGTGCCAGCAGGGATCCGGGGCGGGGTGATACGCAGTATTTT. Supplemented by reference TRBV11-3 and TRBJ2-3, the full variable domain reads EAGVVQSPRYKIIEKKQPVAFWCNPISGHNTLYWYLQNLGQGPELLIRYENEEAVDDSQLPKDRFSAERLKGVDSTLKIQPAELGDSAVYLCASRDPGRGDTQYFGPGTRLTVL.

The V gene is TRBV5-4, the J gene TRBJ1-2, with TRBD1 matching 8 bases. Germline CDR1 and CDR2: SGHNT and YYREEE (reference sequence). V shed 2 bases, J shed 6 bases, and the junction held 6 bases outside the gene matches. CDR3 length: 14 residues. This chain's CDR3 is CASSLDRGVDGYTF. The CDR3 coding sequence is TGTGCCAGCAGCTTAGACAGGGGAGTCGATGGCTACACCTTC.

The rearrangement links TRBV6-5 to TRBJ1-1, with 7 bases fitting TRBD1. With 2 bases clipped from V and 5 bases from J, the junction kept 5 bases outside the gene matches. Germline CDR1 reads MNHEY; CDR2 reads SVGAGI. The CDR3 totals 14 residues. CDR3 bases: TGTGCCAGCAGTTACGCACAGGGGTGGACTGAAGCTTTCTTT. Its protein is CASSYAQGWTEAFF.

The chain links TRBV9 to TRBJ2-1; 9 bases match TRBD2. V lost 4 bases to trimming and J lost 2 bases; unmatched junction nucleotides: 10. Looked up from germline, CDR1 is SGDLS and CDR2 is YYNGEE. CDR3 length equals 17 residues. The DNA of the CDR3 is TGTGCCAGCAGCTCCCAAGCAGCGGGGGGCCCCTACAATGAGCAGTTCTTC. It specifies CASSSQAAGGPYNEQFF.

CDR3 protein: CATLVVNTEAFF. Here the CDR3 DNA reads TGTGCCACCCTCGTGGTGAACACTGAAGCTTTCTTT. This chain joins TRBV7-9 and TRBJ1-1, with D unclear. This CDR3 is built from 12 residues. The germline V and J ends were trimmed by 10 bases and 0 bases, with 9 bases remaining between them. Germline lookup yields CDR1 SEHNR and CDR2 FQNEAQ (reference sequence).

V gene TRBV7-6 combines with J gene TRBJ2-7; tentative D call: TRBD1 (5 bases). The germline gives CDR1 SGHVS, CDR2 FNYEAQ. This CDR3 contains 12 residues. The V gene lost 8 bases and the J gene lost 1 base, with 9 bases spanning the gap. The CDR3 reads CASASGSYEQYF. In DNA form, the CDR3 reads TGTGCCAGCGCATCAGGGTCCTACGAGCAGTACTTC.

The chain uses TRBV18 and TRBJ1-2, with a weak D call TRBD1 (5 bases). The germline CDR1 and CDR2 sequences are KGHSH and LQKENI. This CDR3 spans 15 amino acids. The germline V and J ends were trimmed by 2 bases and 6 bases, with 16 bases remaining between them. This chain's CDR3 is CASSPEGPEGHGYTF. CDR3 coding DNA: TGTGCCAGCTCACCAGAGGGACCCGAGGGTCATGGCTACACCTTC.

To note about this clone: The junction differs from germline at one of its ends, possibly a read error. V gene TRBV7-7 combines with J gene TRBJ2-5; the match to TRBD1 covers 9 bases. This CDR3 spans 15 amino acids. Germline V CDR1 and CDR2: SSHAT, FNYEAQ (reference sequence). The chain's CDR3 is CASSGAGTGTETQYF. The CDR3 DNA is TGTGCTAGCAGCGGGGCCGGGACAGGGACAGAGACCCAGTACTTC.

This chain joins TRBV5-5 and TRBJ2-1; possibly TRBD2 for D (6 bases). Germline lookup yields CDR1 SGHKS and CDR2 YYEKEE (reference sequence). Between the trimmed V and J ends, which lost 1 base and 6 bases, there was a span of 11 bases. The CDR3 loop spans 14 amino acids. The chain's CDR3 is CASSLSGLTNEQFF. Here the CDR3 DNA reads TGTGCCAGCAGCTTGTCGGGACTTACCAATGAGCAGTTCTTC.